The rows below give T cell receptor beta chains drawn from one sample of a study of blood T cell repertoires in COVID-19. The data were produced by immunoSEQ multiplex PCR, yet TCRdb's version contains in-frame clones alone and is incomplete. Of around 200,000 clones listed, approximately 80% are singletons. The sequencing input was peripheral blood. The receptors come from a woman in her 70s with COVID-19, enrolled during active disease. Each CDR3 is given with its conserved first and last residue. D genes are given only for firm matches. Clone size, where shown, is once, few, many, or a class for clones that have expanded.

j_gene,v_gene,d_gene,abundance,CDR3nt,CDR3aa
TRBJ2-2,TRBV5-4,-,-,TGTGCCAGCAGCTTACCGGGATCGGGCACCGGGGAGCTGTTTTTT,CASSLPGSGTGELFF
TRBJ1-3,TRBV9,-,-,TGTGCCAGCAGCGTAGCAATTGCAGCTGGAAACACCATATATTTT,CASSVAIAAGNTIYF
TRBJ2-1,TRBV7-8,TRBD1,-,TGTGCCAGCAGCTTAGCGCGTTGGGGACAGGGGCTACAGATTGAGCAGTTCTTC,CASSLARWGQGLQIEQFF
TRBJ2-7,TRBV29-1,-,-,TGCAGCGTTGGAGGCTACGAGCAGTACTTC,CSVGGYEQYF
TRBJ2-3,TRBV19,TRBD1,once,TGTGCCAGTAGTTACGGACAGGGTGAAGATACGCAGTATTTT,CASSYGQGEDTQYF
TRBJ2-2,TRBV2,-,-,TGTGCCAGCGAGCGGGCTCCGACCGGGGAGCTGTTTTTT,CASERAPTGELFF
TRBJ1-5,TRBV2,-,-,TGTGCCAGCAGTCCCGGACAGTATAGCAATCAGCCCCAGCATTTT,CASSPGQYSNQPQHF
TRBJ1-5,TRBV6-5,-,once,TGTGCCAGTAAAAGATTGGCAGACTACAATCAGCCCCAGCATTTT,CASKRLADYNQPQHF
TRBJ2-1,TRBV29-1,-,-,TGCAGCGGGGAGACGGTCAATGAGCAGTTCTTC,CSGETVNEQFF
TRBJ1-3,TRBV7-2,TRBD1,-,TGTGCCAGCAGCTTAGACAGGGGTTGGGGAAACACCATATATTTT,CASSLDRGWGNTIYF
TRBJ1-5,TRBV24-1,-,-,TGTGCCACTAGTATGGGAGTTCAGCCCCAGCATTTT,CATSMGVQPQHF
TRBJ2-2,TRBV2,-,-,TGTGCCAGCAGTGAACGCGGGGTAATAAACACCGGGGAGCTGTTTTTT,CASSERGVINTGELFF
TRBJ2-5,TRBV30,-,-,TGTGCCTGGAATCAACTACAAGAGACCCAGTACTTC,CAWNQLQETQYF
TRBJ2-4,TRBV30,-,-,TGTGCCTGGAGTGTCGAGGTCGCCAAAAACATTCAGTACTTC,CAWSVEVAKNIQYF
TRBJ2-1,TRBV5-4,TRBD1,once,TGTGCCAGCAGCTTGAAGGACAGGGACTTAAATGAGCAGTTCTTC,CASSLKDRDLNEQFF
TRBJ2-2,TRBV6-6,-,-,TGTGCCAGCAGAGAACAGCCGAACACCGGGGAGCTGTTTTTT,CASREQPNTGELFF
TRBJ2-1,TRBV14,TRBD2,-,TGTGCCAGCAGCCAAGGGTCGGTAGCGGGAGAGAAATCCTACAATGAGCAGTTCTTC,CASSQGSVAGEKSYNEQFF